This TCR beta chain was identified in a study of Ad26.COV2.S vaccination and SARS-CoV-2 variants (dated by TCRdb to 2020 to 2023). Some background on the complete study: Vaccine-arm donors were drawn from COV1001, a multicentre, randomized, double-blind, placebo-controlled phase I-IIa trial of Ad26.COV2.S in healthy adults. Ad26.COV2.S was administered intramuscularly at 5 x 10^10 or 1 x 10^11 viral particles, either as a single shot or as two shots given 56 days apart. The specificity and breadth of SARS-CoV-2-reactive T cell receptors after Ad26.COV2.S vaccination were assessed by TCRbeta repertoire sequencing. A total of some 30 samples were included in the TCR-sequenced set, comprising around 20 Ad26.COV2.S vaccine recipients, 5 placebo recipients and 8 SARS-CoV-2 convalescent individuals. Trial participants were randomized into five groups of five: low-dose or high-dose Ad26.COV2.S given once or twice, or placebo on both occasions. Investigators remained blinded to trial group allocation during experiments and outcome assessment. What the study reported, not specific to this receptor: Vaccine and placebo recipients had similar non-spike TCR breadth, a finding consistent with the vaccine containing only spike. Comparing responses between vaccine doses or regimens was not something the study was powered to do. It was noted by the authors that total T cell responses may have been underestimated by the TCR breadth and depth analyses. After vaccination, spike-specific CD8+ and CD4+ T cell responses were reported to show substantial breadth. Higher spike-specific TCR breadth was observed in Ad26.COV2.S recipients than in placebo recipients (P = 0.0014).

To note about this clone: Its antigen is still unknown. No base-level quality is on record; no much larger clone is a single base apart.

TCRbeta CDR3 regions were sequenced with the immunoSEQ Assay. After extraction, genomic DNA underwent amplification by bias-controlled multiplex PCR, followed by high-throughput sequencing. Processing in the source paper ran as follows. Collapsing and filtering of sequences were performed to quantify the absolute abundance of each unique TCRbeta CDR3 region. T cell fraction was estimated by normalization of TCRbeta template counts to usable DNA, with usable DNA being measured through amplification of reference genes present in all nucleated cells. Repertoire TCRs were annotated as SARS-CoV-2-specific when V gene, CDR3 amino acid sequence and J gene were exactly matched to a known reactive TCR set. The reference SARS-CoV-2 TCR set was derived from MIRA and filtered for enrichment in COVID-19-positive ImmuneCODE repertoires, a step that removed public or cross-reactive TCRs. Using the MIRA antigens, annotated TCRs were further analysed by specific ORF or by position within an ORF. Breadth was defined as annotated unique rearrangements over total unique productive rearrangements; depth was the summed frequency of those rearrangements. TCR breadth was compared between groups using two-sided Wilcoxon rank-sum tests. The table comes from immuneACCESS by way of TCRdb, which keeps in-frame sequences with V and J called. Part of the clones is missing from these tables; in studies checked, under half for an unresolved V gene and the rest for unknown reasons. V, J and clone size reflect that table, while D and trimming were determined from the DNA. The sample table contains hundreds of thousands of clones; only one count was recorded for roughly 90% of them. The top ten constitute approximately 1.7% of the sample.

The treatment or condition label for this specimen denotes: around 19 received Ad26.COV2.S at low or high dose, single or two shots; 5 received placebo; per-sample allocation not given. For vaccine and placebo recipients, repertoires were sequenced using samples collected on day 63 after the first injection. Cohort 1b enrolled 20 to 30 adults aged 18-55 years at a single site in Boston, USA, between 29 July and 7 August 2020. As a vaccine, Ad26.COV2.S was a replication-incompetent adenovirus type 26 vector that expressed a prefusion-stabilized SARS-CoV-2 spike protein derived from the original Wuhan strain. Sequences SGHKS (CDR1) and YYEKEE (CDR2) are obtained from the germline V gene (reference sequence). Trimmed from V: 4 bases; trimmed from J: 0 bases; junction bases lacking a gene match: 13. Reading from cysteine to phenylalanine, the CDR3 counts 18 amino acids. Only the CDR3 portion is preserved as DNA: 54 bases, with reading frame beginning at the first base.

Specimen: peripheral blood, collected in a trial of Ad26.COV2.S vaccine versus placebo. The chain uses TRBV5-5 and TRBJ1-3, with TRBD1 identical over 7 junction bases. This TCR was recovered from a person aged 18 to 65 who received the Ad26.COV2.S COVID-19 vaccine or a placebo. CDR3 region: CASSIAPNRGLSGNTIYF. The DNA sequence is given as TGTGCCAGCAGCATTGCCCCAAACAGGGGACTCTCTGGAAACACCATATATTTT.